One sample yielded the 16 T cell receptor beta chains listed below, sequenced in a study of identical twins. TCRdb itself ran the 5' RACE reads through MiXCR, one entry per CDR3 protein. The sample lists roughly 1,500,000 distinct CDR3 sequences, about 30% seen once, with around 0.3% in the top ten. The sample comprised cord blood. Every receptor here comes from a newborn girl in good health.

The table lists this clonotype with a few counts. V gene TRBV18 combines with J gene TRBJ2-1, with D possibly matching TRBD2 (6 bases). V dropped 8 bases and J dropped 5 bases, with 16 bases sitting between them. CDR1 and CDR2 (germline): KGHSH, LQKENI. The CDR3 has 14 residues. The CDR3: CASATGTPNNEQFF. The DNA of the CDR3 is TGTGCCAGCGCAACGGGGACTCCGAACAATGAGCAGTTCTTC.

The V gene is TRBV5-6, the J gene TRBJ2-7, with 10 nucleotides matching TRBD1. Germline loops: CDR1 SGHDT, CDR2 YYEEEE. This CDR3 is 15 amino acids long. V lost 1 base and J lost 7; bases outside the gene matches: 8. As DNA, the CDR3 is TGTGCCAGCAGCTTGCCGGGACAGGGGACCAATGAGCAGTACTTC. It encodes CASSLPGQGTNEQYF.

A word on this clonotype: One end of the junction varies from germline; a read error may be responsible. The V call is TRBV27, the J call TRBJ2-5; tentatively, D is TRBD2 (6 bases). The germline V gene has CDR1 MNHEY and CDR2 SMNVEV (reference sequence). CDR3 length: 15 residues. CDR3: CARSLGGRRGETQYF. CDR3 DNA sequence: TGTGCCCGCAGTTTAGGAGGGCGACGGGGGGAGACCCAGTACTTC.

The chain couples TRBV28 to TRBJ2-1, with 11 bases lining up with TRBD2. CDR3 size: 15 residues. CDR1 is MDHEN and CDR2 is SYDVKM in the germline V gene. The V segment lost 7 bases and the J segment 8 bases; nucleotides outside the gene matches: 10. The CDR3 region has the DNA TGTGCCAGCATTCCCTTAGCGGGAGGGAAGGATGAGCAGTTCTTC. Translating it yields CASIPLAGGKDEQFF.

The chain has TRBV5-5 and TRBJ2-5; no definite D call. The CDR3 is 12 residues long. CDR1 is SGHKS, CDR2 YYEKEE, per germline (reference sequence). Trimming stripped 1 base from V and 12 bases from J, with 13 bases between. The CDR3: CASSLLGYGEYF. In DNA form, the CDR3 reads TGTGCCAGCAGCTTGTTAGGGTACGGTGAGTACTTC.

This clonotype occurred a few times. The chain has TRBV7-8 and TRBJ1-1; tentative D call: TRBD1 (6 bases). The CDR3 sequence is 11 residues long. V shed 3 bases and J shed 11 bases, with 10 bases lying between them. Germline assignment: CDR1 SGHVS and CDR2 FQNEAQ. CDR3 loop: CASSFGQLAFF. The CDR3, as DNA: TGTGCCAGCAGCTTTGGACAGTTGGCTTTCTTT.

A single count supports this clonotype. The genes are TRBV10-3 and TRBJ2-5, with 7 bases identical to TRBD1. V was clipped by 6 bases and J by 11 bases; unmatched bases: 18. In germline, CDR1 is ENHRY, CDR2 SYGVKD. There are 15 residues in the CDR3. CDR3 sequence (DNA): TGTGCCATCAGGCCCAACCCAGACAGGGAGAATGAGCAGTACTTC. Encoded protein: CAIRPNPDRENEQYF.

The chain combines TRBV4-1 with TRBJ2-7; possible D gene TRBD2, 6 bases. The germline V gene encodes CDR1 MGHRA and CDR2 YSYEKL. The CDR3 contains 15 residues. Between the trimmed V and J ends, which lost 1 base and 2 bases, there was a span of 12 bases. CDR3 DNA sequence: TGCGCCAGCAGCCAAGTAGCGGAGTCAACCTACGAGCAGTACTTC. It translates to CASSQVAESTYEQYF.

Remarks on this clonotype: A much larger clonotype is one base distant, so this may be a read error. The J gene is TRBJ2-1, the V gene TRBV5-6, with 10 bases lining up with TRBD2. The J call could be wrong; TRBJ2-7 is a better fit for the DNA end. Germline V lookup: CDR1 SGHDT, CDR2 YYEEEE. This CDR3 has 19 residues. CDR3 DNA sequence: TGTGCCAGCAGCTTGACTCTAGCGGGAGTGCTAATACTTCACCATGAGCAGTACTTC. Amino acids: CASSLTLAGVLILHHEQYF.

This clonotype was observed a few times. V gene TRBV19 combines with J gene TRBJ2-7; D is possibly TRBD1 (6 bases). CDR3 length: 14 residues. V gave up 2 bases and J gave up 3 bases, with 11 bases separating them. Per the germline V gene, CDR1 is LNHDA and CDR2 is SQIVND (reference sequence). The CDR3 nucleotides read TGTGCCAGTAGTATAAGACAGGCTGGCTACGAGCAGTACTTC. It is translated as CASSIRQAGYEQYF.

V and J are TRBV6-5 and TRBJ2-1; TRBD2 matches at 10 bases. The length of the CDR3 is 16 residues. V dropped 7 bases and J dropped 0; count of bases not matched to a gene: 6. Germline V CDR1 and CDR2: MNHEY, SVGAGI. The DNA for the CDR3 is TGTGCCAGCACGCCTAGCGGGAGTCTCTCCTACAATGAGCAGTTCTTC. Encoded protein: CASTPSGSLSYNEQFF.

This chain connects TRBV25-1 to TRBJ2-7, with D possibly matching TRBD2 (6 bases). CDR3 size: 12 residues. Germline V gene sequence: CDR1 MGHDK, CDR2 SYGVNS. Trimming took off 10 bases at V and 3 bases at J, with 13 bases between the two ends. DNA of the CDR3: TGTGCCACCCACAACGGGGGCTACGAGCAGTACTTC. It encodes CATHNGGYEQYF.

The genes are TRBV15 and TRBJ2-5; maybe TRBD1 (5 bases). This CDR3 contains 14 residues. Trimming removed 0 bases from V and 1 base from J, with 6 bases in between. CDR1 is LNHNV and CDR2 is YYDKDF in the germline V gene (reference sequence). In nucleotides, the CDR3 is TGTGCCACCAGCAGAGATCAGGGCCAAGAGACCCAGTACTTC. This sequence encodes CATSRDQGQETQYF.

The rearrangement joins TRBV7-9 to TRBJ2-7; 9 bases are shared with TRBD2. Trimming removed 9 bases from V and 1 base from J; junction bases left unmatched: 13. CDR3 size: 16 residues. Germline CDR1 and CDR2: SEHNR and FQNEAQ (reference sequence). CDR3 loop: CASTMGSGRRSYEQYF. CDR3 DNA: TGTGCCAGTACCATGGGTAGCGGGAGAAGGTCCTACGAGCAGTACTTC.

This clonotype was found a few times. The chain couples TRBV28 to TRBJ1-1; 9 bases map to TRBD1. Germline V lookup: CDR1 MDHEN, CDR2 SYDVKM. CDR3 length: 19 residues. Trimming cost V 4 bases and J 4 bases; bases outside gene matches: 19. CDR3 amino acids: CASSSKTGTGHLWSTEAFF. The DNA of the CDR3 is TGTGCCAGCAGTTCCAAGACCGGGACAGGGCACCTATGGTCCACTGAAGCTTTCTTT.

This clonotype was seen a handful of times. The V gene is TRBV13, the J gene TRBJ1-6; no clear D. V lost 1 base and J lost 11, with 9 bases in between. This CDR3 region has 13 residues. The germline V gene encodes CDR1 PRHDT and CDR2 FYEKMQ (reference sequence). CDR3 loop: CASSLDNDPPLHF. The CDR3 DNA sequence: TGTGCCAGCAGCTTAGACAACGATCCACCCCTCCACTTT. Supplemented by reference TRBV13 and TRBJ1-6, the full variable domain reads AAGVIQSPRHLIKEKRETATLKCYPIPRHDTVYWYQQGPGQDPQFLISFYEKMQSDKGSIPDRFSAQQFSDYHSELNMSSLELGDSALYFCASSLDNDPPLHFGNGTRLTVT.